This TCR beta chain was found in a study of T cells in Graves' hyperthyroidism and ophthalmopathy. The study's findings and limits: A model built on 13 V-J features separated ophthalmopathy from stable hyperthyroidism.

The CDR3 has 12 amino acids. The ends were cut back, 1 base at V and 9 bases at J, with 9 bases in the middle. Germline V lookup: CDR1 SGHNT, CDR2 YENEEA. Amplified TCR beta CDR3 regions came from RNA transcripts. Initially, a first-round RT-PCR of the TCR CDR3 employed the HTBI primer set. MiXCR, run by TCRdb on the multiplex PCR reads, gives a single entry per CDR3 protein. The data show more than 500,000 distinct CDR3 sequences, about half seen once. This clonotype was seen many times. What it recognizes is unknown. Sequencing was done on a sample of peripheral blood or thyroid tissue (not recorded which). The V call is TRBV11-3, the J call TRBJ1-1, with D tentatively TRBD1 (5 bases). The receptor was derived from an adult woman with Graves' disease, either hyperthyroidism or ophthalmopathy (not recorded which). The CDR3 reads CASSLGAGKAFF. The CDR3 region has the DNA TGTGCCAGCAGCTTAGGTGCAGGGAAAGCTTTCTTT.